This TCR beta chain comes out of a study of cytomegalovirus exposure and HLA in healthy donors. This clone has only a few counts. V shed 5 bases and J 8 bases; nucleotides not matched to a gene: 8. The germline gives CDR1 SEHNR, CDR2 FQNEAQ (reference sequence). The CDR3 extends over 15 amino acids. The PCR was carried out with 60 Vbeta primers and 13 Jbeta primers. Assay used: immunoSEQ multiplex PCR; TCRdb lists only in-frame clones, some missing. The sample gives roughly 110,000 clones, approximately 70% of which show up once; around 8.2% is in the top ten. The material sequenced was PBMCs. The sequence was obtained from a man aged 30 to 45 in good health and CMV-seropositive. V is TRBV7-9 and J is TRBJ1-4; 10 bases are a match to TRBD1. CDR3 sequence (DNA): TGTGCCAGCAGCCCCCCGGGACAGGGGTGGGAAAAACTGTTTTTT. Its translation: CASSPPGQGWEKLFF.